This is a list of T cell receptor beta chains from one sample in a study of T cell responses to AZD1222 COVID-19 vaccine. This table comes from immunoSEQ multiplex PCR, and its TCRdb copy is limited to in-frame clones, with some not included. This sample has around 120,000 clones; 85% to 90% occur once, and the top ten carry approximately 4.8%. The sample here was peripheral blood, taken on day 0 of AZD1222 vaccination. Receptors were obtained from an adult in good health. Both conserved end residues are trimmed from each CDR3.

len	v_gene	j_gene	CDR3aa
13	TRBV3-1/TRBV3-2	TRBJ2-7	ASSRGPGWTYEQY
12	TRBV19	TRBJ1-5	ASRPGRGDQPQH
14	TRBV30	TRBJ1-4	AWSGGLISADEKLF
11	TRBV24-1	TRBJ2-1	ATSESGVNEQF
10	TRBV29-1	TRBJ1-4	SVGAGREKLF
13	TRBV2	TRBJ2-6	ASSVWVAGANVLT
13	TRBV9	TRBJ1-2	ASSVGAGLTYGYT
12	TRBV7-8	TRBJ2-7	ASLKSGGAWEQY
12	TRBV2	TRBJ2-7	ASSEAGGKYEQY
11	TRBV12-3/TRBV12-4	TRBJ1-2	ASSFARGYGYT
9	TRBV5-1	TRBJ2-5	ASLIGETQY
11	TRBV12-3/TRBV12-4	TRBJ2-3	ASTLTGTDTQY
13	TRBV21-1	TRBJ1-5	ASVSPGQGVQPQH
11	TRBV30	TRBJ2-7	AWSKGQGYEQY
14	TRBV5-1	TRBJ2-5	ASSAPHGTGEETQY
14	TRBV11-2	TRBJ1-6	ASSLVGRGGGSPLH
11	TRBV28	TRBJ2-5	ASRGLAQETQY
13	TRBV7-9	TRBJ1-4	ASSLSYRSNEKLF
13	TRBV5-1	TRBJ2-7	ASSGTRGAGYEQY
11	TRBV2	TRBJ1-2	ASKGTVTRGYT
13	TRBV7-8	TRBJ2-1	ASSPSGQPYNEQF
14	TRBV5-8	TRBJ1-1	ASSWWTALRNTEAF
8	TRBV20-1	TRBJ2-7	SASDYEQY
11	TRBV7-9	TRBJ1-6	ASSQGLGSPLH
14	TRBV7-9	TRBJ2-5	ASSLLLAGVSETQY
12	TRBV5-4	TRBJ1-2	ASSFRGQGYGYT
12	TRBV2	TRBJ2-1	ASSERTGFNEQF
11	TRBV12-3/TRBV12-4	TRBJ2-2	ASSQGGTGELF
14	TRBV3-1/TRBV3-2	TRBJ2-7	ASSPLGGISPYEQY
14	TRBV7-2	TRBJ2-1	ASSNPGLAMKHEQF
18	TRBV3-1/TRBV3-2	TRBJ2-3	ASSQEILGTDQDLTDTQY
13	TRBV7-8	TRBJ1-2	ASNKQATANYGYT
12	TRBV6-5	TRBJ2-1	ASSSSGARNEQF
13	TRBV5-6	TRBJ2-1	ASSLGPSSYNEQF
13	TRBV6-5	TRBJ2-7	ASSYSIPGPYEQY
12	TRBV7-8	TRBJ2-4	ASRTGEAKNIQY
12	TRBV10-3	TRBJ2-7	AISSTGGVYEQY
12	TRBV5-1	TRBJ2-7	ASSPPREGYEQY
11	TRBV7-7	TRBJ1-4	ASSPSLGEKLF
12	TRBV28	TRBJ2-5	ASRFNRGPETQY
9	TRBV18	TRBJ2-2	ASSPDGELF
13	TRBV19	TRBJ2-1	ASSSAGLSGDEQF